This entry features one T cell receptor beta chain sequence. The sample originates from a study of cytomegalovirus exposure and HLA in healthy donors. Primers: 60 Vbeta forward and 13 Jbeta reverse. Method: immunoSEQ multiplex PCR; TCRdb's copy keeps in-frame clones and lacks some. The data show about 130,000 clones, with about three quarters seen just once and approximately 1.7% held by the top ten. This CDR3 region has 15 residues. The germline V gene encodes CDR1 MGHRA and CDR2 YSYEKL. V was pared by 0 bases and J by 0 bases, with 5 bases between. Sequences were obtained from PBMCs. The chain employs TRBV4-1 and TRBJ2-2; tentative D call: TRBD2 (5 bases). The sequence came from a woman aged 40-49 years in good health and CMV-seronegative. Here the CDR3 reads CASSQEAANTGELFF. CDR3 sequence (DNA): TGCGCCAGCAGCCAAGAAGCGGCGAACACCGGGGAGCTGTTTTTT.